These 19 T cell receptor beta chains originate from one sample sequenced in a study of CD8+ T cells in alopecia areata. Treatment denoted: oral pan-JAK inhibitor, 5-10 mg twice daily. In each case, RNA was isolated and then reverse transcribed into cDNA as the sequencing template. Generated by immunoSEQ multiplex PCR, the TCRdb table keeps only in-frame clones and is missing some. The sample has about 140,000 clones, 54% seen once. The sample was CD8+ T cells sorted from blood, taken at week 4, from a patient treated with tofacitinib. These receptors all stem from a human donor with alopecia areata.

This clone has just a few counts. CDR3 nucleotide sequence: TGTGCCAGCAGCAAGGATACAGGGGGTACCGAGCAGTACTTC. This sequence encodes CASSKDTGGTEQYF. V is TRBV6-5 and J is TRBJ2-7; 8 nucleotides agree with TRBD1. The germline CDR1 and CDR2 sequences are MNHEY and SVGAGI. J gave up 6 bases and V 6 bases, and 10 bases lay outside the gene matches. This CDR3 has 14 residues.

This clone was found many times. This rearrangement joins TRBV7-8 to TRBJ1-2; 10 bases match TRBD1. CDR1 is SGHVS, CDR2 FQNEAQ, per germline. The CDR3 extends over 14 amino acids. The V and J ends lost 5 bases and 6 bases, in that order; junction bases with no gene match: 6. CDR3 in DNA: TGTGCCAGCAGCAGGGACAGGGGAAAAGATGGCTACACCTTC. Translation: CASSRDRGKDGYTF.

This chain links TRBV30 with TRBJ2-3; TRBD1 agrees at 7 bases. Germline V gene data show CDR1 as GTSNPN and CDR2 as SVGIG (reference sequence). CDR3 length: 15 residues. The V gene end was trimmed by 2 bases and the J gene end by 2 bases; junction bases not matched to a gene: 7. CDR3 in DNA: TGTGCCTGGAGTTTAGTGGACAGGTACACAGATACGCAGTATTTT. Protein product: CAWSLVDRYTDTQYF.

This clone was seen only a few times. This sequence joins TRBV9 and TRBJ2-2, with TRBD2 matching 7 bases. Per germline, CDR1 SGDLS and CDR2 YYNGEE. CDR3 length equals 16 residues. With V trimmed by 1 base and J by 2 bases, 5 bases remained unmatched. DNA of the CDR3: TGTGCCAGCAGCGTATCGCGGGGGATTAACACCGGGGAGCTGTTTTTT. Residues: CASSVSRGINTGELFF.

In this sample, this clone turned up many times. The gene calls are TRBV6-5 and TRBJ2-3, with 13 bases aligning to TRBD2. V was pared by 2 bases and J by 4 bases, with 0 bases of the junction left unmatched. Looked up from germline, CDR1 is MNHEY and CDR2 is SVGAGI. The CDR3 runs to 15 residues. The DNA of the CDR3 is TGTGCCAGCAGTTACACTAGCGGGGGGGCAGATACGCAGTATTTT. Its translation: CASSYTSGGADTQYF.

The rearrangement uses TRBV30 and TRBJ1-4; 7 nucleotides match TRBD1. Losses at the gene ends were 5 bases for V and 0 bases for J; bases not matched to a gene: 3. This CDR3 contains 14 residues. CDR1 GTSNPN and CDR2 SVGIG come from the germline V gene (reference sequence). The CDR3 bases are TGTGCCTGGGGCCAGGGGGCAACTAATGAAAAACTGTTTTTT. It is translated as CAWGQGATNEKLFF.

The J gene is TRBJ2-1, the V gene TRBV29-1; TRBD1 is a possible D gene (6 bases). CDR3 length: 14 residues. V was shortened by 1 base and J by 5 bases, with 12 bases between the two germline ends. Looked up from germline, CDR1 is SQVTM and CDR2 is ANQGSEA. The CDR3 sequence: CSVEGGDRNNEQFF. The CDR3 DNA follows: TGCAGCGTTGAAGGCGGCGACAGGAACAATGAGCAGTTCTTC.

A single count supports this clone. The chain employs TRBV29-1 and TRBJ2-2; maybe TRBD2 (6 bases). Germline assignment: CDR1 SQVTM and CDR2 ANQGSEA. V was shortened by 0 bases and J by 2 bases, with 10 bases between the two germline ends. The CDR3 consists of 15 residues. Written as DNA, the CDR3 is TGCAGCGTTGAAGAGGGCGGGACTAACACCGGGGAGCTGTTTTTT. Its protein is CSVEEGGTNTGELFF.

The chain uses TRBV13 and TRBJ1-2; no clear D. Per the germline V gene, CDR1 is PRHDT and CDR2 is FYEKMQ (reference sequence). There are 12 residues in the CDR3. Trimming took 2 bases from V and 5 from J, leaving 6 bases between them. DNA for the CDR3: TGTGCCAGCAGCTTATCGGGGTATGGCTACACCTTC. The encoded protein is CASSLSGYGYTF. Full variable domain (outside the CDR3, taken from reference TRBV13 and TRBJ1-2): AAGVIQSPRHLIKEKRETATLKCYPIPRHDTVYWYQQGPGQDPQFLISFYEKMQSDKGSIPDRFSAQQFSDYHSELNMSSLELGDSALYFCASSLSGYGYTFGSGTRLTVV.

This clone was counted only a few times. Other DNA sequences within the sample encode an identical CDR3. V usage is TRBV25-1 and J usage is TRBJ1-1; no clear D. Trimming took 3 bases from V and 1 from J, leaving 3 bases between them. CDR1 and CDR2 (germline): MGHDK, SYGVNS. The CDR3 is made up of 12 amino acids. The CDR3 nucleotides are TGTGCCAGCAGTGAGGGGAACACTGAAGCTTTCTTT. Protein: CASSEGNTEAFF.

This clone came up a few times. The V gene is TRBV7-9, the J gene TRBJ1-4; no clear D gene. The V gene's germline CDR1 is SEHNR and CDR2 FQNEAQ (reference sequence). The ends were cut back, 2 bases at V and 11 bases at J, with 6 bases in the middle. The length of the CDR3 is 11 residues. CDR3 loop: CASSLIAKLFF. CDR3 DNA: TGTGCCAGCAGCTTAATCGCCAAACTGTTTTTT.

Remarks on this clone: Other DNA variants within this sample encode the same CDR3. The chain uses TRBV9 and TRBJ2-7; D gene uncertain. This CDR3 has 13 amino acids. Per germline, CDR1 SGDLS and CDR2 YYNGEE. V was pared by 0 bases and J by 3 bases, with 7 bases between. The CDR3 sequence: CASSVVSGYEQYF. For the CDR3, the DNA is TGTGCCAGCAGCGTAGTTTCAGGCTACGAGCAGTACTTC.

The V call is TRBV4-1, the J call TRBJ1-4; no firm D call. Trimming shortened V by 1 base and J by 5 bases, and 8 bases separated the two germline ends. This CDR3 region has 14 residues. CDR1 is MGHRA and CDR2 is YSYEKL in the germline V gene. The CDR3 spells CASSQVGRNEKLFF. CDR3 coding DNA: TGCGCCAGCAGCCAAGTGGGAAGGAATGAAAAACTGTTTTTT.

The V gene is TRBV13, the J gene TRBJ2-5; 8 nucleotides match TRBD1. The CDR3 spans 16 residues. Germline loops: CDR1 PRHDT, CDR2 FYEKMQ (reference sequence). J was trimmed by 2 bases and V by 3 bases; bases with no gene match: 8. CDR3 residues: CASSFPGQGRQETQYF. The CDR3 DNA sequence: TGTGCCAGCAGCTTCCCCGGACAGGGTCGGCAAGAGACCCAGTACTTC.

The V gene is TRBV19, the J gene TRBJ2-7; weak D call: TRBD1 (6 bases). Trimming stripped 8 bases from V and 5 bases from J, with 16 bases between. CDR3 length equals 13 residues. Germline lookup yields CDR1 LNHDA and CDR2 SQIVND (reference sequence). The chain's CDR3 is CASGGSGADEQYF. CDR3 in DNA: TGTGCCAGTGGAGGTTCAGGGGCAGACGAGCAGTACTTC.

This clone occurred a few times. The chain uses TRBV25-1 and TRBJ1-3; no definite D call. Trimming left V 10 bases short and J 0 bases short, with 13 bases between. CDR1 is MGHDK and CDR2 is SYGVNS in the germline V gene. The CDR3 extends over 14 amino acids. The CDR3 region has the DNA TGTGCCACCGCGGACGGGAACTCTGGAAACACCATATATTTT. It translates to CATADGNSGNTIYF.

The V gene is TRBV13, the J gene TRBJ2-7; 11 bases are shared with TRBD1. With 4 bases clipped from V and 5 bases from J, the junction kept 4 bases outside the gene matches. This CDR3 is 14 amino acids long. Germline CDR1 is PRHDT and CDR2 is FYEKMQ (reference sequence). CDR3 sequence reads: CASSSGTGGDEQYF. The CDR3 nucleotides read TGTGCCAGCAGCTCAGGGACAGGGGGGGACGAGCAGTACTTC.

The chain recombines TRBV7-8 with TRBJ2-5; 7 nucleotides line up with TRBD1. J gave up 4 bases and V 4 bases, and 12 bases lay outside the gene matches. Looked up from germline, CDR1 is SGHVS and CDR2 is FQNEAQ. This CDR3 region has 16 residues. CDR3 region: CASSSRTGQVGETQYF. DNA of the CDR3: TGTGCCAGCAGCTCCAGAACTGGACAGGTGGGAGAGACCCAGTACTTC.

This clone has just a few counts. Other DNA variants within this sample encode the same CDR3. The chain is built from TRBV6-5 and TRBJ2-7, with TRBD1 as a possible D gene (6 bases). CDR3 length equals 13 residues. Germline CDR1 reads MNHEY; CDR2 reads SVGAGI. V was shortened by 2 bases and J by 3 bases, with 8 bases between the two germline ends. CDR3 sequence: CASSYADSYEQYF. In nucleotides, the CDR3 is TGTGCCAGCAGTTACGCGGACAGCTACGAGCAGTACTTC.